This T cell receptor beta chain was sequenced during a study of CD8+CD57+ T cells in acquired aplastic anemia. Study as a whole: Sorted CD4+ plus CD8+ cells gave DNA averaging about 3 ug. Study results and caveats: A significant difference in CD8+ Simpson's diversity between patients and controls was not found. Around 27 CD8+ CDR3 sequences occurred in both the patients and the controls.

Remarks on this clonotype: The target antigen is unknown.

Investigators profiled TCR beta VDJ and CDR3 from genomic DNA template. TCRdb ran MiXCR on the reads and lists one entry per CDR3 protein. This sample has more than 250,000 distinct CDR3 sequences, with approximately 57% found just once. This TCR derives from a human donor with severe aplastic anemia or a healthy control (not recorded which). The sequenced sample was sorted CD4+, CD8+, or CD8+CD57+ T cells (not recorded which) from PBMCs.

The CDR3 sequence is CATSRGGLAGGIGTQYF. The CDR3 DNA reads as TGTGCCACCAGCAGAGGAGGGCTAGCGGGGGGGATTGGGACCCAGTACTTC. The rearrangement joins TRBV15 to TRBJ2-5; 12 bases fit TRBD2. Germline CDR1 is LNHNV and CDR2 is YYDKDF (reference sequence). CDR3 size: 17 residues. The V gene end was trimmed by 1 base and the J gene end by 7 bases; junction bases not matched to a gene: 10.